Sequencing of this T cell receptor (beta chain) was carried out in a study of T-cell memory formation after mild COVID-19. Deletions cut 0 bases from V and 9 bases from J, with 8 bases between. The CDR3 runs to 12 residues. Germline CDR1 is MNHNY and CDR2 is SVGAGI (reference sequence). TCRdb re-derived calls from the 5' RACE reads in MiXCR, one entry per CDR3 protein. In the table there are under 350,000 distinct CDR3 sequences, 15% to 20% of which are singletons. Findings and limits, study-wide: Memory sampled before infection contained some responding clones, suggesting cross-reactive memory joined.

In this sample, this clonotype turned up many times. Its matching antigen is unknown. This TCR derives from a young man who had mild COVID-19 (a few samples of this study predate the infection). Cell type and time point are not known. V and J are TRBV6-6 and TRBJ1-1; D is ambiguous. Sequencing input: PBMCs or a T cell subset sorted from them (not recorded which). As DNA, the CDR3 is TGTGCCAGCAGTTACTCAACTAATCAAGCTTTCTTT. Residues: CASSYSTNQAFF.